This TCR beta chain was sequenced for a study of blood T cell repertoires in COVID-19. Overall study context: PBMCs, B-cell-depleted T cells, or T cells were the source of the cDNA or gDNA that made up the material.

Original processing methods: From reference gene primer amplification, estimates of nucleated cell counts were derived. Generated by immunoSEQ multiplex PCR, the TCRdb table keeps only in-frame clones and is missing some. Clonal size and the V and J genes are those of that table, whereas D and trimming came from the DNA. The sample lists 260,000 or so clones; 88% were seen once. V was shortened by 7 bases and J by 8 bases, with 20 bases between the two germline ends. Per germline, CDR1 SNHLY and CDR2 FYNNEI. There are 14 residues in the CDR3. This sequence joins TRBV2 and TRBJ1-2, with a weak D call TRBD1 (5 bases). The sample comprised peripheral blood. The receptor comes from a man aged 18 to 35 with active or convalescent COVID-19. Written as DNA, the CDR3 is TGTGCCAGCAAGACGGGGGAGGCTGGGTCCGGCTACACCTTC. It specifies CASKTGEAGSGYTF.